Below are 8 T cell receptor beta chains sequenced from a single sample in a study of read filtering for tumor transcriptome and immune sequencing. From about 400 ng of RNA, a library with molecular barcoded alpha/delta and beta/gamma adaptors was made. Using its own MiXCR run on the reads, TCRdb lists one record per CDR3 protein. Of around 41,000 distinct CDR3 sequences listed, 12% are singletons. The sequencing sample was made of a population of CD138-negative cells sorted from bone marrow. These receptors were taken from a donor aged 40 or over with multiple myeloma.

This clonotype was found many times. The chain links TRBV7-2 to TRBJ2-3; 7 bases are a match to TRBD2. The CDR3 has 15 residues. Germline CDR1 SGHTA, CDR2 FQGNSA. The V and J ends lost 1 base and 5 bases, in that order; junction bases with no gene match: 6. The CDR3 DNA follows: TGTGCCAGCAGCTTAGACGGGGGGTCACTAGATACGCAGTATTTT. This translates into CASSLDGGSLDTQYF.

This clonotype was detected ten times or more. The chain carries TRBV3-1 and TRBJ2-3, with a possible D match to TRBD2 (6 bases). The CDR3 has 13 amino acids. From germline, CDR1 is LGHDT and CDR2 YNNKEL (reference sequence). V lost 7 bases and J lost 5, with 13 bases in between. The CDR3 DNA sequence: TGTGCCAGCACCAGACTAGAGGGAGATACGCAGTATTTT. Protein sequence: CASTRLEGDTQYF.

This clonotype came up many times. The V gene is TRBV7-9, the J gene TRBJ2-1; 11 positions agree with TRBD2. V shed 5 bases, J shed 4 bases, and the junction held 7 bases outside the gene matches. The length of the CDR3 is 16 residues. The germline V gene encodes CDR1 SEHNR and CDR2 FQNEAQ (reference sequence). The CDR3 loop reads CASSPLAGGQYNEQFF. In nucleotides, the CDR3 is TGTGCCAGCAGCCCTCTAGCGGGGGGACAATACAATGAGCAGTTCTTC. The variable domain in full, with the rest retrieved from reference TRBV7-9 and TRBJ2-1, is DTGVSQNPRHKITKRGQNVTFRCDPISEHNRLYWYRQTLGQGPEFLTYFQNEAQLEKSRLLSDRFSAERPKGSFSTLEIQRTEQGDSAMYLCASSPLAGGQYNEQFFGPGTRLTVL.

This clonotype was seen only a few times. One base away lies a much larger clone, so this may be a sequencing read error. This chain joins TRBV29-1 and TRBJ2-7; D may be TRBD1 (6 bases). Germline V gene data show CDR1 as SQVTM and CDR2 as ANQGSEA. Trimming removed 2 bases from V and 4 bases from J, with 24 bases in between. This CDR3 region has 17 residues. The CDR3 DNA reads TGCAGCGTTGAACCACCCACAGGGTCGGGGAGCCTTTACGAGCAGTACTTC. Encoded protein: CSVEPPTGSGSLYEQYF.

In its sample, this clonotype was seen a few times. The rearrangement joins TRBV20-1 to TRBJ1-5; possible D gene TRBD1, 5 bases. The CDR3 spans 12 residues. Germline loops: CDR1 DFQATT, CDR2 SNEGSKA (reference sequence). V lost 2 bases and J lost 11, with 13 bases in between. The CDR3 loop is CSARSGRRAQHF. The CDR3 DNA follows: TGCAGTGCTAGATCAGGGAGGAGGGCCCAGCATTTT.

In regard to this clonotype: One end of the junction fails to match germline, which may point to a read error. The rearrangement uses TRBV5-1 and TRBJ2-1; weak D call: TRBD2 (6 bases). CDR1 and CDR2 from the germline V gene are SGHRS and YFSETQ. The CDR3 contains 15 residues. Here the CDR3 DNA reads TGCGCCAGCAGCTTGGCTAGGGACTCCTACAATGAGCAGTTCTTT. This sequence encodes CASSLARDSYNEQFF.

This clonotype was seen at least ten times. The rearrangement links TRBV7-9 to TRBJ2-4; D is uncertain. V was cut by 3 bases and J by 5 bases, with 5 bases left in between. The CDR3 is 12 residues long. Germline CDR1 is SEHNR and CDR2 is FQNEAQ (reference sequence). CDR3 DNA: TGTGCCAGCAGCTTCAGAGAAAACATTCAGTACTTC. Amino acid sequence: CASSFRENIQYF.

This clonotype showed up many times. The chain has TRBV6-5 and TRBJ2-7, with TRBD1 matching over 7 bases. V lost 6 bases, J lost 4 bases, and 3 bases stayed unmatched. CDR3 size: 12 residues. CDR1 and CDR2 from the germline V gene are MNHEY and SVGAGI. The CDR3 protein is CASRGTAYEQYF. The DNA for the CDR3 is TGTGCCAGCAGGGGGACAGCATACGAGCAGTACTTC.